This T cell receptor beta chain was sequenced during a study of beta chain features in type 1 diabetes. What was sequenced were expressed TCRB transcripts, since all of the isolated RNA had been reverse transcribed. The repertoire was sequenced with immunoSEQ multiplex PCR; TCRdb's copy has only in-frame clones and lacks some. The data contain some 250,000 clones, 11% of them singletons. This CDR3 comprises 16 residues. V shed 2 bases, J shed 2 bases, and the junction held 6 bases outside the gene matches. Germline values: CDR1 SNHLY, CDR2 FYNNEI. As to this clone: What it binds is not known.

Study-wide findings and caveats: Within each of all four CD4+ subsets, Type 1 diabetes patients had TCRB CDR3s that were moderately but significantly shorter.

The receptor was isolated from a man aged 30 to 39 with type 1 diabetes. What was sequenced was naive CD4+ T cells from blood. The J gene is TRBJ2-3, the V gene TRBV2; TRBD2 agrees at 8 bases. The CDR3 region is CASSERALAVTDTQYF. The CDR3, as DNA: TGTGCCAGCAGTGAAAGGGCACTAGCGGTCACAGATACGCAGTATTTT.